A single sample gave rise to the 18 T cell receptor beta chains below, sequenced in a study of cytomegalovirus exposure and HLA in healthy donors. The table came from immunoSEQ multiplex PCR; TCRdb's copy has only in-frame clones and leaves some out. The sample holds 140,000 or so clones, roughly nine tenths seen once. Input material: PBMCs. The receptors were sampled from a woman between 18 and 30 years old in good health and CMV-seropositive.

V usage is TRBV28 and J usage is TRBJ2-3; tentatively, D is TRBD1 (5 bases). The germline V gene encodes CDR1 MDHEN and CDR2 SYDVKM. This CDR3 is 15 amino acids long. V lost 5 bases, J lost 0 bases, and 12 bases lay in between. CDR3 in DNA: TGTGCCAGCAGTCTTCGACAGAAAAGCACAGATACGCAGTATTTT. Its translation: CASSLRQKSTDTQYF.

The chain employs TRBV2 and TRBJ1-6; 7 bases line up with TRBD1. There are 15 residues in the CDR3. Germline V lookup: CDR1 SNHLY, CDR2 FYNNEI. V shed 1 base, J shed 10 bases, and the junction held 7 bases outside the gene matches. The CDR3 loop is CASSEVETGRSPLHF. For the CDR3, the DNA is TGTGCCAGCAGTGAAGTGGAGACAGGGCGCTCACCCCTCCACTTT.

The chain recombines TRBV7-8 with TRBJ2-3, with 11 bases identical to TRBD2. This CDR3 has 17 residues. The J segment lost 5 bases and the V segment lost 5 bases, leaving 12 bases of the junction unmatched. Germline CDR1 is SGHVS and CDR2 is FQNEAQ. CDR3 sequence: CASSPRLAGNPGDTQYF. CDR3 nucleotide sequence: TGTGCCAGCAGCCCCAGACTAGCGGGGAACCCCGGAGATACGCAGTATTTT.

CDR3 residues: CASSLGQGTYEQYF. The CDR3 DNA is TGTGCCAGCAGCTTGGGACAGGGAACCTACGAGCAGTACTTC. The rearrangement uses TRBV7-8 and TRBJ2-7, with 9 bases identical to TRBD1. Looked up from germline, CDR1 is SGHVS and CDR2 is FQNEAQ. V shed 3 bases and J 2 bases; nucleotides not matched to a gene: 2. The CDR3 totals 14 residues.

This clone was counted a few times. The chain employs TRBV19 and TRBJ1-2, with D tentatively TRBD1 (5 bases). Germline CDR1 reads LNHDA; CDR2 reads SQIVND (reference sequence). There are 19 residues in the CDR3. The germline V and J ends were trimmed by 4 bases and 0 bases, with 24 bases remaining between them. CDR3 DNA: TGTGCCAGTAGTACAGCCACGATTACGTCGATCAGGGCTAACTATGGCTACACCTTC. It codes for CASSTATITSIRANYGYTF.

This clone has just one count. V usage is TRBV9 and J usage is TRBJ2-5; 7 bases map to TRBD2. Germline CDR1 and CDR2: SGDLS and YYNGEE. The J segment lost 5 bases and the V segment lost 0 bases, leaving 7 bases of the junction unmatched. The CDR3 is made up of 15 amino acids. CDR3 bases: TGTGCCAGCAGCGTAGATGGTCGGGGAGGGGAGACCCAGTACTTC. Its protein product is CASSVDGRGGETQYF.

This sequence joins TRBV28 and TRBJ2-2; D is unclear. This CDR3 has 13 amino acids. V dropped 3 bases and J dropped 4 bases, with 6 bases sitting between them. Germline CDR1 reads MDHEN; CDR2 reads SYDVKM. CDR3 in amino acids: CASSFLGTGELFF. The CDR3 DNA is TGTGCCAGCAGTTTTCTCGGCACCGGGGAGCTGTTTTTT.

J is TRBJ2-3 and V is TRBV7-2; D is unresolved. V lost 2 bases to trimming and J lost 6 bases, with 9 bases between them. CDR3 length: 13 amino acids. Germline values: CDR1 SGHTA, CDR2 FQGNSA. The CDR3 nucleotides read TGTGCCAGCAGCTTAAGGAGATCCGATACGCAGTATTTT. It encodes CASSLRRSDTQYF.

The CDR3 DNA sequence: TGTGCCAGCACCGATTTGACAGGGTGGGAGTACCAAGAGACCCAGTACTTC. Translated: CASTDLTGWEYQETQYF. The V call is TRBV7-6, the J call TRBJ2-5; the match to TRBD1 covers 7 bases. The CDR3 covers 17 residues. In germline, CDR1 is SGHVS, CDR2 FNYEAQ. The V segment lost 7 bases and the J segment 0 bases; nucleotides outside the gene matches: 14.

The rearrangement joins TRBV5-6 to TRBJ1-6; 8 nucleotides align to TRBD1. After removal of 4 bases from V and 1 base from J, the junction contained 7 bases not matched to a gene. The CDR3 has 17 residues. Germline V CDR1 and CDR2: SGHDT, YYEEEE. CDR3 in DNA: TGTGCCAGCAGCACCAGGGGGCGAAGGTCCTATAATTCACCCCTCCACTTT. Translated: CASSTRGRRSYNSPLHF.

The J gene is TRBJ1-4, the V gene TRBV10-3; D remains ambiguous. The CDR3 extends over 15 amino acids. CDR1 and CDR2 from the germline V gene are ENHRY and SYGVKD. V lost 3 bases, J lost 5 bases, and 13 bases lay in between. The CDR3 sequence is CAISDYRDYNEKLFF. In DNA form, the CDR3 reads TGTGCCATCAGTGATTATCGAGACTACAATGAAAAACTGTTTTTT.

The V and J genes are TRBV5-4 and TRBJ1-6; 8 bases match TRBD1. The CDR3 totals 15 residues. Trimming took 4 bases from V and 7 from J; bases not matched to a gene: 7. CDR1 is SGHNT and CDR2 is YYREEE in the germline V gene (reference sequence). The CDR3 region has the DNA TGTGCCAGCAGCCCGACGGGACAGGAGAATTCACCCCTCCACTTT. Amino acid sequence: CASSPTGQENSPLHF.

This clone was picked up one time. J is TRBJ1-2 and V is TRBV15; 8 bases match TRBD1. Germline V gene sequence: CDR1 LNHNV, CDR2 YYDKDF (reference sequence). The length of the CDR3 is 15 residues. V was pared by 0 bases and J by 5 bases, with 5 bases of the junction left unmatched. CDR3 in DNA: TGTGCCACCAGCAGAGATGAGACAGGGGATTATGGCTACACCTTC. Amino acids: CATSRDETGDYGYTF.

J is TRBJ2-5 and V is TRBV5-6; TRBD1 matches 8 bases. The germline CDR1 and CDR2 sequences are SGHDT and YYEEEE. J lost 2 bases, V lost 2 bases, and 8 bases had no gene match. The CDR3 runs 16 residues. As DNA, the CDR3 is TGTGCCAGCAGCTTTTTATCCGGACAGGGTCAAGAGACCCAGTACTTC. This codes for CASSFLSGQGQETQYF.

The DNA for the CDR3 is TGTGCCAGTAAAGGGGCCGGCTACACCTTC. This sequence encodes CASKGAGYTF. The chain combines TRBV19 with TRBJ1-2; a weak D match, TRBD1 (5 bases). CDR1 is LNHDA and CDR2 is SQIVND in the germline V gene (reference sequence). Trimming took off 7 bases at V and 8 bases at J, with 8 bases between the two ends. The CDR3 sequence is 10 residues long.

CDR3 DNA sequence: TGTGCCAGCAGCGTATTAACGAAGACAGGCCATCCCAACGAGCAGTACTTC. Encoded protein: CASSVLTKTGHPNEQYF. V and J are TRBV9 and TRBJ2-7; tentatively, D is TRBD1 (6 bases). The CDR3 length is 17 residues. Germline CDR1 is SGDLS and CDR2 is YYNGEE. V gave up 1 base and J gave up 5 bases, with 22 bases separating them. Drawing the rest from reference TRBV9 and TRBJ2-7, the complete variable domain is DSGVTQTPKHLITATGQRVTLRCSPRSGDLSVYWYQQSLDQGLQFLIQYYNGEERAKGNILERFSAQQFPDLHSELNLSSLELGDSALYFCASSVLTKTGHPNEQYFGPGTRLTVT.

In this sample, this clone turned up a few times. The J gene is TRBJ1-2, the V gene TRBV29-1; D remains unclear. The CDR3 is 14 amino acids. Trimming stripped 3 bases from V and 1 base from J, with 12 bases between. Germline CDR1 reads SQVTM; CDR2 reads ANQGSEA. In DNA form, the CDR3 reads TGCAGCGTTGAGGAAGTAGGGAGTAACTATGGCTACACCTTC. It specifies CSVEEVGSNYGYTF.

The V and J genes are TRBV4-3 and TRBJ1-2, with D possibly being TRBD1 (6 bases). The CDR3 loop spans 18 amino acids. The V gene lost 0 bases and the J gene lost 0 bases, with 17 bases spanning the gap. Germline CDR1 and CDR2: LGHNA and YSLEER. In nucleotides, the CDR3 is TGCGCCAGCAGCCAAGATTCCGTTACAGGGCTATCTAACTATGGCTACACCTTC. This encodes CASSQDSVTGLSNYGYTF.